The entry that follows covers one TCR beta chain sequence. The source of the sample is a study of shared clonotypes between healthy human individuals. Positively selected for CCR7, the CD45RO-negative cells used as naive CD8 cells excluded terminally differentiated effector memory CD45RA+ cells. Genomic DNA of each subset was evenly split across several immunoSEQ plates. Some clones are missing from TCRdb's copy, which holds only in-frame ones; the method was immunoSEQ multiplex PCR. The sample holds 1.5 million to 2.5 million clones, 85% to 95% seen once. The CDR3 consists of 14 residues. The germline V gene has CDR1 SGHTA and CDR2 FQGNSA. Trimming took off 3 bases at V and 0 bases at J, with 8 bases between the two ends.

Sequencing used naive CD8+ T cells sorted from blood. The sequence was obtained from a man aged 18-30 years in good health. V usage is TRBV7-2 and J usage is TRBJ1-1, with D perhaps matching TRBD1 (5 bases). The CDR3 loop reads CASSLTAMNTEAFF. As DNA, the CDR3 is TGTGCCAGCAGCTTGACAGCCATGAACACTGAAGCTTTCTTT.